The 21 T cell receptor beta chains below were found in one sample sequenced in a study of OX40 agonist ivuxolimab in advanced cancers. Some clones are missing from TCRdb's copy, which holds only in-frame ones; the method was immunoSEQ multiplex PCR. Among under 55,000 clones listed, approximately 83% were seen once. Sequenced material: CD4+ or CD8+ T cells sorted from blood, taken in a trial of the OX40 agonist ivuxolimab. The receptor source for this set is an adult with an advanced solid tumor such as melanoma, head and neck, liver or kidney cancer.

This clone was observed a few times. V is TRBV4-3 and J is TRBJ2-2; 9 nucleotides agree with TRBD1. CDR1 LGHNA and CDR2 YSLEER come from the germline V gene. Trimming cost V 5 bases and J 3 bases; bases outside gene matches: 4. The CDR3 runs 15 residues. The CDR3 loop is CASSVRDRDTGELFF. The CDR3 coding sequence is TGCGCCAGCAGCGTCCGGGACAGGGACACCGGGGAGCTGTTTTTT.

This chain links TRBV5-1 with TRBJ1-2; D unclear. This CDR3 contains 15 residues. Germline CDR1 reads SGHRS; CDR2 reads YFSETQ. Trimming cost V 0 bases and J 0 bases, with 9 bases left between them. Here the CDR3 reads CASSLGTNPNYGYTF. CDR3 nucleotides: TGCGCCAGCAGCTTGGGTACTAATCCTAACTATGGCTACACCTTC.

The rearrangement joins TRBV5-1 to TRBJ2-5; 8 nucleotides line up with TRBD1. The CDR3 length is 16 residues. V gave up 3 bases and J gave up 0 bases; unmatched junction bases: 7. CDR1 is SGHRS, CDR2 YFSETQ, per germline. The CDR3 DNA sequence: TGCGCCAGCAGCTCTTGGACAGGGCCTGACCAAGAGACCCAGTACTTC. It translates to CASSSWTGPDQETQYF.

This clone showed up just once. The chain links TRBV4-1 to TRBJ2-1; D gene unclear. The germline V and J ends were trimmed by 1 base and 0 bases, with 10 bases remaining between them. The CDR3 runs to 16 residues. In germline, CDR1 is MGHRA, CDR2 YSYEKL. CDR3 residues: CASSQGVLSSYNEQFF. The CDR3 DNA sequence: TGCGCCAGCAGCCAAGGGGTCCTTAGCTCCTACAATGAGCAGTTCTTC.

This clone was seen only a few times. This chain joins TRBV6-1 and TRBJ2-3; 10 nucleotides line up with TRBD2. This CDR3 is built from 15 residues. Looked up from germline, CDR1 is MNHNS and CDR2 is SASEGT. V dropped 4 bases and J dropped 1; count of bases not matched to a gene: 2. Written as DNA, the CDR3 is TGTGCCAGCAGTGGCCTAGCGGGGGGCACAGATACGCAGTATTTT. It yields the protein CASSGLAGGTDTQYF.

In its sample, this clone was seen once. The chain combines TRBV7-2 with TRBJ2-1; TRBD1 or TRBD2 may be the D gene (6 bases each). From germline, CDR1 is SGHTA and CDR2 FQGNSA. The CDR3 contains 15 residues. The V end was cut by 6 bases, the J end by 8 bases, with 20 bases between. CDR3 DNA sequence: TGTGCCAGCAGACCAACGGCACTGGGGGGCGATGAGCAGTTCTTC. Translated: CASRPTALGGDEQFF.

The chain has TRBV6-5 and TRBJ2-1, with TRBD1 identical over 7 bases. V lost 8 bases, J lost 7 bases, and 8 bases stayed unmatched. CDR1 is MNHEY, CDR2 SVGAGI, per germline. The CDR3 runs 13 residues. CDR3 DNA: TGTGCCAGCGGACAAGACAGGGAGAATGAGCAGTTCTTC. Its protein is CASGQDRENEQFF.

The chain joins TRBV6-1 to TRBJ1-2; maybe TRBD1 (6 bases). Germline V gene lookup returns CDR1 MNHNS and CDR2 SASEGT. The V gene lost 4 bases and the J gene lost 2 bases, with 8 bases spanning the gap. CDR3 size: 13 residues. This chain's CDR3 is CASSAQGNYGYTF. In DNA form, the CDR3 reads TGTGCCAGCAGTGCTCAGGGGAACTATGGCTACACCTTC.

This clone appeared a single time. V gene TRBV28 combines with J gene TRBJ2-7; TRBD1 is a possible D gene (6 bases). The CDR3 is 14 amino acids. Trimming removed 4 bases from V and 3 bases from J, with 13 bases in between. CDR1 MDHEN and CDR2 SYDVKM come from the germline V gene. The CDR3 region has the DNA TGTGCCAGCAGTTCCCCGGACAGCAACTACGAGCAGTACTTC. Translated: CASSSPDSNYEQYF.

The genes are TRBV28 and TRBJ2-3; no firm D call. Germline CDR1 MDHEN, CDR2 SYDVKM. The CDR3 has 15 residues. V was cut by 2 bases and J by 6 bases, with 15 bases left in between. As DNA, the CDR3 is TGTGCCAGCAGTTTACGTCCCCACTTAGAGGATACGCAGTATTTT. Translated: CASSLRPHLEDTQYF. The entire variable domain, with the rest obtained from reference TRBV28 and TRBJ2-3, is as follows: DVKVTQSSRYLVKRTGEKVFLECVQDMDHENMFWYRQDPGLGLRLIYFSYDVKMKEKGDIPEGYSVSREKKERFSLILESASTNQTSMYLCASSLRPHLEDTQYFGPGTRLTVL.

This clone was observed once. The chain carries TRBV7-3 and TRBJ1-3; tentative D call: TRBD1 (6 bases). The V end lost 3 bases, the J end lost 0 bases, and 6 bases lay between the germline ends. Germline V gene lookup returns CDR1 SGHTA and CDR2 FQGTGA. The CDR3 is made up of 14 amino acids. This CDR3 is CASSLDSSGNTIYF. CDR3 in DNA: TGTGCCAGCAGCTTGGACAGCTCTGGAAACACCATATATTTT.

The J gene is TRBJ2-6, the V gene TRBV4-2; D possibly corresponds to TRBD1 (5 bases). This CDR3 has 18 amino acids. The germline gives CDR1 LGHNA, CDR2 YNFKEQ. The germline V and J ends were trimmed by 4 bases and 5 bases, with 21 bases remaining between them. CDR3 in DNA: TGTGCCAGCAGCCTGTCCTTCAAAGGACAAAGTCGGGCCAACGTCCTGACTTTC. This sequence encodes CASSLSFKGQSRANVLTF.

The chain links TRBV6-5 to TRBJ2-4, with D possibly matching TRBD2 (6 bases). The CDR3 extends over 15 amino acids. In germline, CDR1 is MNHEY, CDR2 SVGAGI. V lost 2 bases and J 1 base, leaving 9 bases between the germline ends. CDR3 in amino acids: CASSYGLAAKNIQYF. The CDR3 bases are TGTGCCAGCAGTTACGGGCTAGCGGCCAAAAACATTCAGTACTTC.

V usage is TRBV5-5 and J usage is TRBJ2-7; D possibly uses TRBD1 or TRBD2 (6 bases each). CDR1 and CDR2 (germline): SGHKS, YYEKEE (reference sequence). V was clipped by 5 bases and J by 4 bases, with 13 bases between them. The CDR3 is made up of 13 amino acids. CDR3 residues: CASSKGGPYEQYF. The CDR3 DNA reads as TGTGCCAGCAGTAAAGGGGGGCCTTACGAGCAGTACTTC.

The chain has TRBV4-3 and TRBJ2-1, with 12 bases identical to TRBD2. From germline, CDR1 is LGHNA and CDR2 YSLEER. The CDR3 is 16 amino acids. V was pared by 0 bases and J by 10 bases, with 7 bases of the junction left unmatched. CDR3 nucleotide sequence: TGCGCCAGCAGCCAAGAGCTAGCGGGGGGGCGAACAGAGCAGTTCTTC. The encoded protein is CASSQELAGGRTEQFF.

V gene TRBV5-4 combines with J gene TRBJ2-7; unclear D gene. The germline gives CDR1 SGHNT, CDR2 YYREEE (reference sequence). The CDR3 covers 13 residues. V was cut by 0 bases and J by 0 bases, with 4 bases left in between. The CDR3 DNA sequence: TGTGCCAGCAGCTTGGCCAGCTCCTACGAGCAGTACTTC. This translates into CASSLASSYEQYF.

V usage is TRBV7-2 and J usage is TRBJ2-6; no clear D gene. The germline CDR1 and CDR2 sequences are SGHTA and FQGNSA. CDR3 length equals 14 residues. Trimming shortened V by 5 bases and J by 0 bases, and 5 bases separated the two germline ends. The chain's CDR3 is CASSPHSGANVLTF. CDR3 sequence (DNA): TGTGCCAGCAGCCCGCACTCTGGGGCCAACGTCCTGACTTTC.

V usage is TRBV7-9 and J usage is TRBJ2-1; 7 nucleotides line up with TRBD2. Germline lookup yields CDR1 SEHNR and CDR2 FQNEAQ (reference sequence). This CDR3 is 12 amino acids long. Losses at the gene ends were 5 bases for V and 8 bases for J; bases not matched to a gene: 3. CDR3 sequence (DNA): TGTGCCAGCAGCCGGACTAGGGATGAGCAGTTCTTC. Translated: CASSRTRDEQFF.

This clone came up once. This chain uses TRBV2 with TRBJ1-5; TRBD1 matches at 7 bases. J was trimmed by 3 bases and V by 6 bases; bases with no gene match: 5. The CDR3 has 14 amino acids. Germline assignment: CDR1 SNHLY and CDR2 FYNNEI. The CDR3 region is CASRETGNNQPQHF. CDR3 DNA sequence: TGTGCCAGCAGAGAGACAGGGAACAATCAGCCCCAGCATTTT.

V usage is TRBV19 and J usage is TRBJ1-2; no definite D call. Germline V gene data show CDR1 as LNHDA and CDR2 as SQIVND (reference sequence). The V gene lost 5 bases and the J gene lost 1 base, with 11 bases spanning the gap. The CDR3 has 14 amino acids. CDR3 sequence: CASSDDSYNYGYTF. For the CDR3, the DNA is TGTGCCAGTAGTGATGACTCATATAACTATGGCTACACCTTC.

This chain joins TRBV2 and TRBJ1-1; D call uncertain. Germline V gives CDR1 SNHLY, CDR2 FYNNEI. This CDR3 contains 14 residues. Trimming left V 6 bases short and J 0 bases short, with 11 bases between. The CDR3: CASSQDYMNTEAFF. CDR3 nucleotide sequence: TGTGCCAGCAGCCAGGACTATATGAACACTGAAGCTTTCTTT.